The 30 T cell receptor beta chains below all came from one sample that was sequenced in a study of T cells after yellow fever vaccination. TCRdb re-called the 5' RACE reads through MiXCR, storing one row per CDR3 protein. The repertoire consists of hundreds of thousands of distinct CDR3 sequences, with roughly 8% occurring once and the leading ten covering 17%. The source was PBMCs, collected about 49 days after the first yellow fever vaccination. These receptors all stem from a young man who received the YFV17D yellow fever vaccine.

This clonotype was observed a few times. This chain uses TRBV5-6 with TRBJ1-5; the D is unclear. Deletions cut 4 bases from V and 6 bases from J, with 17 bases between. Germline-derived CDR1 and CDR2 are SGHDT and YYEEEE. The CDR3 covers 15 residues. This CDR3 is CASSPGPLEGQPQHF. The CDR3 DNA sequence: TGTGCCAGCAGCCCTGGGCCGCTTGAAGGTCAGCCCCAGCATTTT.

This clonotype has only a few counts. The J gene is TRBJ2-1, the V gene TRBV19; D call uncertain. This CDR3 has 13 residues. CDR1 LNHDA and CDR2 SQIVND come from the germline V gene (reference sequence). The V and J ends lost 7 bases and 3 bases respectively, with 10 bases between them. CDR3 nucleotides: TGTGCCAGTATGTCCAGAAACTACAATGAGCAGTTCTTC. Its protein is CASMSRNYNEQFF.

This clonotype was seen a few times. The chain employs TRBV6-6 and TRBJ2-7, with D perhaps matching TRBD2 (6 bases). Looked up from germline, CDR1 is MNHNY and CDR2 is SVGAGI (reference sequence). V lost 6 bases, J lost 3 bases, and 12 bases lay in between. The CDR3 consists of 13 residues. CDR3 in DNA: TGTGCCAGCAGCCGGGACTTGGACTACGAGCAGTACTTC. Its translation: CASSRDLDYEQYF.

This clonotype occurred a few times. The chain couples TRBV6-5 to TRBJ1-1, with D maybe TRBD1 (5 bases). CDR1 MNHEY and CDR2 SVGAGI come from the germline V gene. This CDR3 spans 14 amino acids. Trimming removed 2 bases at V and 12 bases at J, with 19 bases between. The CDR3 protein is CASSYTGPGLNTFF. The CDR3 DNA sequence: TGTGCCAGCAGTTACACCGGCCCGGGACTGAATACTTTCTTT.

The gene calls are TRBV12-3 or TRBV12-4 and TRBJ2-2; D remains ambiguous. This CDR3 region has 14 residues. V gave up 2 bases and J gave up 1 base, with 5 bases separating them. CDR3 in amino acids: CASSLIRNTGELFF. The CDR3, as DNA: TGTGCCAGCAGTTTAATCCGGAACACCGGGGAGCTGTTTTTT.

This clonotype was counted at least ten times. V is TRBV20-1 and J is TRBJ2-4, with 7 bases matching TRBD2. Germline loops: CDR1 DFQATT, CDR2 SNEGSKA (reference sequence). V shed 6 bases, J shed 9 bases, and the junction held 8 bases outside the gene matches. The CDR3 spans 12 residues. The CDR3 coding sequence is TGCAGTGCCGCAACTAGCGCGGGCATTCAGTACTTC. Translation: CSAATSAGIQYF.

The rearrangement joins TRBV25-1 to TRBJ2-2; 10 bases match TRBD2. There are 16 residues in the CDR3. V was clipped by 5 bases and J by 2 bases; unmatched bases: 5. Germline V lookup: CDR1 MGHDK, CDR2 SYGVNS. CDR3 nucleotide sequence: TGTGCCAGCAGTAGTAGCGGGGGGCTAAACACCGGGGAGCTGTTTTTT. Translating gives CASSSSGGLNTGELFF.

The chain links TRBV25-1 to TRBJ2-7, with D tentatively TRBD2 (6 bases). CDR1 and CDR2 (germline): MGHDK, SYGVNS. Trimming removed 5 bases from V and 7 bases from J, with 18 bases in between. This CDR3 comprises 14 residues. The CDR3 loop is CASSPSGEVGEQYF. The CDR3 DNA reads TGTGCCAGCAGTCCCTCCGGGGAGGTGGGTGAGCAGTACTTC.

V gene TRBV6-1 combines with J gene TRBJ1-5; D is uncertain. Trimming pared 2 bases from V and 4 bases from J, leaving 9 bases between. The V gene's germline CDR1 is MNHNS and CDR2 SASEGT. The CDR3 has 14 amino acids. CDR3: CASSERGFNQPQHF. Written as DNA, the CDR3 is TGTGCCAGCAGTGAACGTGGCTTTAATCAGCCCCAGCATTTT.

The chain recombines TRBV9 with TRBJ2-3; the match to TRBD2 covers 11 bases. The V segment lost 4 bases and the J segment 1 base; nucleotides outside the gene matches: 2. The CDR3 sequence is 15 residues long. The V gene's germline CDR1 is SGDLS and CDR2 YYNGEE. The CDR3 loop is CASSKTSGGTDTQYF. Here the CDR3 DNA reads TGTGCCAGCAGCAAGACTAGCGGGGGCACAGATACGCAGTATTTT.

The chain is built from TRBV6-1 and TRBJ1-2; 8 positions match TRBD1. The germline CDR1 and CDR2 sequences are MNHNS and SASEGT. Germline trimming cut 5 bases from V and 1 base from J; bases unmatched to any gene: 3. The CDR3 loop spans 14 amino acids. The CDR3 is CASSRTGNNYGYTF. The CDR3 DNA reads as TGTGCCAGCAGTCGGACAGGGAATAACTATGGCTACACCTTC.

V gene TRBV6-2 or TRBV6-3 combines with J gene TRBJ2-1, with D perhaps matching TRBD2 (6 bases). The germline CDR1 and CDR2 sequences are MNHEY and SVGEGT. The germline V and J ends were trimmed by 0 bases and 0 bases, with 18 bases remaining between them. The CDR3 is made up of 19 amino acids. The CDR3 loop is CASSYSSDYSSSSYNEQFF. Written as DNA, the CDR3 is TGTGCCAGCAGTTACTCGTCGGACTATTCTTCAAGCTCCTACAATGAGCAGTTCTTC.

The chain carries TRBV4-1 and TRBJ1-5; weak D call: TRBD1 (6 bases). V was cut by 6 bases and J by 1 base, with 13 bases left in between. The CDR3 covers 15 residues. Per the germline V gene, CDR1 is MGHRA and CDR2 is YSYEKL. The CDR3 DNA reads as TGCGCCAGCAGACACGAGGGGGGGAGCAATCAGCCCCAGCATTTT. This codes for CASRHEGGSNQPQHF.

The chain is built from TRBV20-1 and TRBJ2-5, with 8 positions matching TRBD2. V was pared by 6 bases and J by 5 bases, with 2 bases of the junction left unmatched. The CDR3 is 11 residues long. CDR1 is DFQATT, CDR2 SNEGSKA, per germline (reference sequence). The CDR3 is CSAPGGETQYF. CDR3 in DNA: TGCAGTGCCCCGGGGGGGGAGACCCAGTACTTC.

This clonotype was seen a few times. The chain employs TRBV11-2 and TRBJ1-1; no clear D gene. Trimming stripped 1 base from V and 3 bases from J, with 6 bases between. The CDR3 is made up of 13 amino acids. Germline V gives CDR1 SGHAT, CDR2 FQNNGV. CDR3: CASSLGSYTEAFF. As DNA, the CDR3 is TGTGCCAGCAGCTTAGGGTCATACACTGAAGCTTTCTTT.

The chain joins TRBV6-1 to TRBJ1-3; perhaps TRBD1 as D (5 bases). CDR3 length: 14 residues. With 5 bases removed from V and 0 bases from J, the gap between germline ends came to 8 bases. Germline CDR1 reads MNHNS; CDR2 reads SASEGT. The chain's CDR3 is CASSPDISGNTIYF. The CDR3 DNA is TGTGCCAGCAGTCCGGACATCTCTGGAAACACCATATATTTT.

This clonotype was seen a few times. The CDR3 DNA sequence: TGCGCCAGCAGCCAAGTAGGGACAGGTCACTATGGCTACACCTTC. This codes for CASSQVGTGHYGYTF. The chain is built from TRBV4-3 and TRBJ1-2, with 8 bases aligning to TRBD1. This CDR3 has 15 residues. Germline V gene sequence: CDR1 LGHNA, CDR2 YSLEER. The V and J ends lost 1 base and 3 bases, in that order; junction bases with no gene match: 4.

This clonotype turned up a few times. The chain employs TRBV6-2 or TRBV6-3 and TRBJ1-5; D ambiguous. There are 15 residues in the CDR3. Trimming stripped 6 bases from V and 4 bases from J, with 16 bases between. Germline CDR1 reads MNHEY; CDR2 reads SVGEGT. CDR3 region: CASRGAGSGNQPQHF. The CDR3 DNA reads TGTGCCAGCAGGGGTGCGGGGTCGGGAAATCAGCCCCAGCATTTT.

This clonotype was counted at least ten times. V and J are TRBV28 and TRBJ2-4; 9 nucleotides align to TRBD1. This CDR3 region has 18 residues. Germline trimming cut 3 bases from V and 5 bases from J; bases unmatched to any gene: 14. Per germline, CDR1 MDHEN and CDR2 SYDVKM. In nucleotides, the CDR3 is TGTGCCAGCAGTTTTTTAGTGGCAACGGACAGGGGCGAAAACATTCAGTACTTC. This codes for CASSFLVATDRGENIQYF.

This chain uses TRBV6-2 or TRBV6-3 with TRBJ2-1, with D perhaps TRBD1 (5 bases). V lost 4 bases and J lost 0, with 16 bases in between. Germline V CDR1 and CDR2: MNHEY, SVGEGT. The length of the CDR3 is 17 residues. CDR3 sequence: CASSFPSHRPSYNEQFF. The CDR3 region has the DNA TGTGCCAGCAGTTTCCCATCCCACAGGCCCTCCTACAATGAGCAGTTCTTC.

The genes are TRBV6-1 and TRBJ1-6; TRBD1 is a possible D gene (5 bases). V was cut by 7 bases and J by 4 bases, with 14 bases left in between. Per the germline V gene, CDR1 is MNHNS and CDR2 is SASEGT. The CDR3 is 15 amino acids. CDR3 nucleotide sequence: TGTGCCAGCAAGGGGAATACCCTTTATAATTCACCCCTCCACTTT. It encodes CASKGNTLYNSPLHF.

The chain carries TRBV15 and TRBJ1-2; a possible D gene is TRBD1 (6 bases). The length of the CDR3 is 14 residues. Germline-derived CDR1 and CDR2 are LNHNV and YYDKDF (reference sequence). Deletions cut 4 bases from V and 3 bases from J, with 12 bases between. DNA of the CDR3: TGTGCCACCAGCAAGTACAGGGATCACTATGGCTACACCTTC. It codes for CATSKYRDHYGYTF.

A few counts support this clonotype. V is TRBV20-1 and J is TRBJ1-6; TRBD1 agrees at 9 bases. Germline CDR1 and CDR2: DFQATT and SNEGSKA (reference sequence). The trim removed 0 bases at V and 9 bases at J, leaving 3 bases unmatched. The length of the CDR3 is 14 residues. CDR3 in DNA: TGCAGTGCTAGAGAACAGGGGGCCGGTTCACCCCTCCACTTT. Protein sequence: CSAREQGAGSPLHF.

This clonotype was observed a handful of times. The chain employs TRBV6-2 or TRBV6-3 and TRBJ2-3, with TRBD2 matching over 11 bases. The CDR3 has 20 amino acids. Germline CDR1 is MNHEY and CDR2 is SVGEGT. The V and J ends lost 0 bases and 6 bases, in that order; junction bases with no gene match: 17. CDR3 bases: TGTGCCAGCAGTTACTCCTTAGCGGGGGGGCCCACCCACCGATCGGATACGCAGTATTTT. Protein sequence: CASSYSLAGGPTHRSDTQYF.

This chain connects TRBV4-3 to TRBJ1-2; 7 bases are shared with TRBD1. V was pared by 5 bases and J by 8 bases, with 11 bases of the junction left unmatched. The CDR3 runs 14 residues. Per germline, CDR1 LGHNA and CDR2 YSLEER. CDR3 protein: CASSAWTGTEGYTF. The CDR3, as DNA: TGCGCCAGCAGCGCGTGGACCGGGACAGAAGGCTACACCTTC.

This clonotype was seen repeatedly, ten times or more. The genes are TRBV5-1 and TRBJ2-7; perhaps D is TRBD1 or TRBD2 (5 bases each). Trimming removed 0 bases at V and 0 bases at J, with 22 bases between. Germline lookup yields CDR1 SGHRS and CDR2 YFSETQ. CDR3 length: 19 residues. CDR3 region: CASSLAPRGTIQTSYEQYF. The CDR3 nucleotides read TGCGCCAGCAGCTTGGCCCCGAGGGGTACAATACAGACCTCCTACGAGCAGTACTTC.

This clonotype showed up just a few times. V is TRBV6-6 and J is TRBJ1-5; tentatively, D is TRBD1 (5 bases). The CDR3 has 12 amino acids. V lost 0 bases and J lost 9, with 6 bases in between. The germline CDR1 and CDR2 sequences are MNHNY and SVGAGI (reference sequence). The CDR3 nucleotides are TGTGCCAGCAGTTACTCGAGGGGGCCCCAGCATTTT. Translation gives CASSYSRGPQHF.

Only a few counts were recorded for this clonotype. CDR3 protein: CASSHLRGHYYEQYV. CDR3 DNA: TGCGCCAGCAGCCACCTAAGGGGTCACTACTACGAGCAGTACGTC. The chain links TRBV4-3 to TRBJ2-7, with a possible D match to TRBD1 (5 bases). Germline V gene lookup returns CDR1 LGHNA and CDR2 YSLEER. The germline V and J ends were trimmed by 3 bases and 3 bases, with 15 bases remaining between them. The CDR3 extends over 15 amino acids.

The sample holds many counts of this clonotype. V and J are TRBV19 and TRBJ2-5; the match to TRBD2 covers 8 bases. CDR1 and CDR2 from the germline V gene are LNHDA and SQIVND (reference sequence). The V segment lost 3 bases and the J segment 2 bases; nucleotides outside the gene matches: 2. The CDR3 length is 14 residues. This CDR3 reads CASSIAGGQETQYF. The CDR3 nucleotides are TGTGCCAGTAGTATTGCGGGGGGACAAGAGACCCAGTACTTC.

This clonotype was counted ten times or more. The CDR3 nucleotides are TGTGCCACCAGCAGAACAGGACCCTACGAGCAGTACGTC. It encodes CATSRTGPYEQYV. The gene calls are TRBV15 and TRBJ2-7; D possibly corresponds to TRBD1 (5 bases). Germline V gene sequence: CDR1 LNHNV, CDR2 YYDKDF (reference sequence). Trimming pared 2 bases from V and 2 bases from J, leaving 7 bases between. There are 13 residues in the CDR3.